These 13 T cell receptor beta chains originate from one sample sequenced in a study of blood T cell repertoires in COVID-19. Assay used: immunoSEQ multiplex PCR; TCRdb lists only in-frame clones, some missing. Of approximately 210,000 clones listed, 89% are singletons. Source material: peripheral blood. These receptors all stem from a woman aged 40 to 50 with acute or convalescent COVID-19.

V is TRBV6-6 and J is TRBJ2-2; D is perhaps TRBD2 (6 bases). In germline, CDR1 is MNHNY, CDR2 SVGAGI (reference sequence). There are 15 residues in the CDR3. With 6 bases removed from V and 6 bases from J, the gap between germline ends came to 17 bases. CDR3 DNA: TGTGCCAGCAGCTCTGGACTAACGGGACCCGGGGAGCTGTTTTTT. Its protein is CASSSGLTGPGELFF.

The chain joins TRBV6-5 to TRBJ1-6, with D unresolved. CDR3 size: 15 residues. Trimming shortened V by 6 bases and J by 5 bases, and 14 bases separated the two germline ends. Germline V gene lookup returns CDR1 MNHEY and CDR2 SVGAGI. CDR3 loop: CASSRNLGNNSPLHF. The DNA for the CDR3 is TGTGCCAGCAGCCGAAATCTCGGGAATAATTCACCCCTCCACTTT.

J is TRBJ1-3 and V is TRBV5-1, with D possibly matching TRBD1 (6 bases). The CDR3 extends over 14 amino acids. Germline V CDR1 and CDR2: SGHRS, YFSETQ. The V gene lost 0 bases and the J gene lost 5 bases, with 9 bases spanning the gap. CDR3 sequence reads: CASSLGRGRNTIYF. In DNA form, the CDR3 reads TGCGCCAGCAGCTTGGGCAGGGGAAGAAACACCATATATTTT.

The chain joins TRBV4-2 to TRBJ1-2, with D possibly TRBD1 on 6 matching bases. Per germline, CDR1 LGHNA and CDR2 YNFKEQ. Trimming removed 1 base from V and 7 bases from J, with 22 bases in between. This CDR3 comprises 17 residues. The CDR3 sequence is CASSQGPRGGAISGYTF. The CDR3 DNA reads TGTGCCAGCAGCCAAGGACCTCGGGGGGGCGCGATATCTGGCTACACCTTC.

V and J are TRBV5-6 and TRBJ1-2, with unresolved D. Germline CDR1 reads SGHDT; CDR2 reads YYEEEE. The V gene lost 0 bases and the J gene lost 4 bases, with 19 bases spanning the gap. This CDR3 has 17 amino acids. The CDR3 here is CASSLGRAGRFAYGYTF. For the CDR3, the DNA is TGTGCCAGCAGCTTGGGGCGGGCAGGAAGGTTTGCCTATGGCTACACCTTC.

The chain joins TRBV5-1 to TRBJ1-6, with a tentative D call TRBD1 (6 bases). V was cut by 0 bases and J by 3 bases, with 7 bases left in between. CDR1 and CDR2 from the germline V gene are SGHRS and YFSETQ. CDR3 length equals 15 residues. For the CDR3, the DNA is TGCGCCAGCAGCTTGGGAGGGGGCTATAATTCACCCCTCCACTTT. It yields the protein CASSLGGGYNSPLHF.

This chain joins TRBV3-1 (or the pseudogene TRBV3-2) and TRBJ1-1; possible D gene TRBD1, 5 bases. CDR1 and CDR2 (germline): LGHDT, YNNKEL (reference sequence). CDR3 length: 17 residues. The V end was cut by 3 bases, the J end by 5 bases, with 22 bases between. The CDR3, as DNA: TGTGCCAGCAGCCATTCTCTGTCCCCGTTGCGGGGGACTGAAGCTTTCTTT. This codes for CASSHSLSPLRGTEAFF.

The chain couples TRBV6-6 to TRBJ2-7; D may be TRBD1 (6 bases). This CDR3 is built from 14 residues. CDR1 and CDR2 (germline): MNHNY, SVGAGI (reference sequence). V was trimmed by 5 bases and J by 3 bases, leaving 14 bases between them. CDR3 coding DNA: TGTGCCAGCAGTCCCCGGGCAGGGGACTACGAGCAGTACGTC. Its translation is CASSPRAGDYEQYV.

The V and J genes are TRBV2 and TRBJ1-6, with D perhaps TRBD1 (5 bases). Per germline, CDR1 SNHLY and CDR2 FYNNEI. This CDR3 contains 15 residues. V shed 10 bases and J shed 0 bases, with 13 bases lying between them. The CDR3 bases are TGTGCCACCCGACGGGGGAGCTCCTATAATTCACCCCTCCACTTT. It encodes CATRRGSSYNSPLHF.

This rearrangement joins TRBV2 to TRBJ1-5; 10 positions agree with TRBD1. The CDR3 consists of 15 residues. Trimming removed 5 bases from V and 5 bases from J; junction bases left unmatched: 6. Germline assignment: CDR1 SNHLY and CDR2 FYNNEI. DNA for the CDR3: TGTGCCAGCAGTAAAGGGACAGGGGAGCATCAGCCCCAGCATTTT. It specifies CASSKGTGEHQPQHF.

The chain employs TRBV5-1 and TRBJ1-4; 7 bases agree with TRBD1. The germline V gene has CDR1 SGHRS and CDR2 YFSETQ. This CDR3 is 15 amino acids long. V dropped 0 bases and J dropped 5; count of bases not matched to a gene: 4. The CDR3 region has the DNA TGCGCCAGCAGCTTGGGGGGACAGCTCAATGAAAAACTGTTTTTT. Translating it yields CASSLGGQLNEKLFF.

The chain recombines TRBV23-1 with TRBJ2-3, with a possible D match to TRBD1 (6 bases). TRBV23-1 counts as an open reading frame of uncertain function. Deletions cut 0 bases from V and 0 bases from J, with 16 bases between. The length of the CDR3 is 18 residues. The CDR3 bases are TGCGCCAGCAGTCAATCCTTACCGGGACACCCTAGCACAGATACGCAGTATTTT. Protein: CASSQSLPGHPSTDTQYF.

The chain uses TRBV10-3 and TRBJ1-2; TRBD1 might be the D (6 bases). Per the germline V gene, CDR1 is ENHRY and CDR2 is SYGVKD. The CDR3 loop spans 13 amino acids. V dropped 4 bases and J dropped 7 bases, with 13 bases sitting between them. The chain's CDR3 is CAISAGRGFGYTF. The CDR3, as DNA: TGTGCCATCAGTGCAGGCAGGGGTTTTGGCTACACCTTC.